The text below deals with one T cell receptor beta chain. The target antigen is unknown. Healthy Caucasians, and only they, were the donors. These data are taken from a study of identical twins. Template switching introduced a universal primer site, and the cDNA bore unique molecular identifiers. TCRdb used MiXCR to reprocess the 5' RACE reads, holding one entry per CDR3 protein. Of around 480,000 distinct CDR3 sequences listed, 14% were seen once; the top ten hold 0.8% to 1%. Study results and caveats: There was more out-of-frame TCR alpha sharing in monozygotic twins than models estimated. The abundant beta clonotypes from cord blood had fewer insertions, and memory repertoires had none of this.

Germline V CDR1 and CDR2: SGHRS, YFSETQ. V was clipped by 4 bases and J by 6 bases; unmatched bases: 15. The CDR3 length is 16 residues. The same data also went into a second study, on yellow fever vaccine responses in identical twins.

The clonotype was recovered from a woman aged 18-35 years in good health. What was sequenced was CD4+ T cells sorted from blood. The chain has TRBV5-1 and TRBJ1-1; TRBD1 matches at 7 bases. CDR3 region: CASSLVSSPQGAEAFF. The DNA of the CDR3 is TGCGCCAGCAGCCTTGTGTCGTCTCCTCAGGGGGCTGAAGCTTTCTTT.